Below, 20 T cell receptor beta chains from the same sample are listed, as sequenced in a study of cytomegalovirus exposure and HLA in healthy donors. Both 60 Vbeta primers and 13 Jbeta primers went into the PCR. Sequenced by immunoSEQ multiplex PCR; TCRdb stores in-frame clones only, minus some. The sample consists of 150,000 to 200,000 clones, roughly four fifths of them appearing once. Source material: PBMCs. The receptors derive from a woman between 18 and 29 years old in good health and CMV-seronegative.

The chain uses TRBV28 and TRBJ2-5; D remains unclear. CDR1 and CDR2 from the germline V gene are MDHEN and SYDVKM. The germline V and J ends were trimmed by 3 bases and 2 bases, with 13 bases remaining between them. The CDR3 consists of 15 residues. CDR3 coding DNA: TGTGCCAGCAGTTTCCTGCGACAAACTCAAGAGACCCAGTACTTC. It translates to CASSFLRQTQETQYF. The whole variable domain, remainder taken from reference TRBV28 and TRBJ2-5, is DVKVTQSSRYLVKRTGEKVFLECVQDMDHENMFWYRQDPGLGLRLIYFSYDVKMKEKGDIPEGYSVSREKKERFSLILESASTNQTSMYLCASSFLRQTQETQYFGPGTRLLVL.

CDR3 nucleotide sequence: TGCGCCAGCAGTGATAGAGGACTAGGCACAGATACGCAGTATTTT. Amino acids: CASSDRGLGTDTQYF. V usage is TRBV10-2 and J usage is TRBJ2-3; TRBD2 agrees at 7 bases. CDR3 length: 15 residues. V was clipped by 3 bases and J by 1 base; unmatched bases: 4. Germline CDR1 is WSHSY and CDR2 is SAAADI.

CDR3 sequence (DNA): TGTGCCATCAGTGGCCAGTCCTTTAGCACAGATACGCAGTATTTT. It encodes CAISGQSFSTDTQYF. J is TRBJ2-3 and V is TRBV10-3; D gene uncertain. The CDR3 length is 15 residues. Germline V gene lookup returns CDR1 ENHRY and CDR2 SYGVKD. V shed 4 bases and J shed 0 bases, with 11 bases lying between them.

This clone was counted once. The V and J genes are TRBV16 and TRBJ1-3; possible D gene TRBD1, 6 bases. V was clipped by 4 bases and J by 0 bases, with 10 bases between them. The CDR3 sequence is 15 residues long. Germline V gene lookup returns CDR1 KGHSY and CDR2 FQNENV. DNA of the CDR3: TGTGCCAGCAGCCCAACGACAGGCTCTGGAAACACCATATATTTT. As protein: CASSPTTGSGNTIYF.

This chain connects TRBV28 to TRBJ1-3, with TRBD1 matching over 10 bases. Germline CDR1 MDHEN, CDR2 SYDVKM. The CDR3 contains 15 residues. V shed 5 bases and J 4 bases; nucleotides not matched to a gene: 5. DNA for the CDR3: TGTGCCAGCAGTCCTCCGGGACAGGGGGGAAACACCATATATTTT. Protein sequence: CASSPPGQGGNTIYF.

The genes are TRBV18 and TRBJ1-5; D unresolved. V was pared by 3 bases and J by 4 bases, with 13 bases between. This CDR3 has 15 residues. Germline V gives CDR1 KGHSH, CDR2 LQKENI. The CDR3 bases are TGTGCCAGCTCACCCGAGTGGGAGAAAAATCAGCCCCAGCATTTT. Encoded protein: CASSPEWEKNQPQHF.

With regard to this clone: Mismatch with germline at one junction end may stem from a read error. J is TRBJ2-1 and V is TRBV4-2; TRBD2 might be the D (5 bases). This CDR3 has 14 residues. Germline loops: CDR1 LGHNA, CDR2 YNFKEQ. CDR3: CASSQEDSFNEQFF. CDR3 DNA sequence: TGTGCCAGCAGCCAAGAGGACTCCTTCAATGAGCAGTTCTTC.

V usage is TRBV14 and J usage is TRBJ1-5; D is perhaps TRBD1 (5 bases). The CDR3 is 21 residues long. V was trimmed by 1 base and J by 0 bases, leaving 25 bases between them. The V gene's germline CDR1 is SGHDN and CDR2 FVKESK. The CDR3 spells CASSQGPGDPDGAYSNQPQHF. CDR3 DNA sequence: TGTGCCAGCAGCCAAGGTCCCGGAGACCCCGATGGGGCATATAGCAATCAGCCCCAGCATTTT.

The chain employs TRBV30 and TRBJ2-1, with D possibly matching TRBD2 (6 bases). Trimming stripped 1 base from V and 4 bases from J, with 8 bases between. The CDR3 loop spans 13 amino acids. Germline V gene lookup returns CDR1 GTSNPN and CDR2 SVGIG (reference sequence). CDR3 in DNA: TGTGCCTGGAGTGGGACTACTTACAATGAGCAGTTCTTC. It encodes CAWSGTTYNEQFF.

The CDR3: CASSEQANTEAFF. In DNA form, the CDR3 reads TGTGCCAGCAGTGAACAGGCGAACACTGAAGCTTTCTTT. The chain has TRBV6-5 and TRBJ1-1; D is possibly TRBD1 (5 bases). V lost 5 bases to trimming and J lost 1 base, with 8 bases between them. Germline lookup yields CDR1 MNHEY and CDR2 SVGAGI. The CDR3 has 13 residues.

The chain joins TRBV5-6 to TRBJ2-3, with TRBD2 identical over 9 bases. Trimming cost V 0 bases and J 6 bases; bases outside gene matches: 8. Germline V lookup: CDR1 SGHDT, CDR2 YYEEEE. This CDR3 contains 16 residues. The CDR3 spells CASSLDRLAAPDTQYF. CDR3 bases: TGTGCCAGCAGCTTGGACAGACTAGCGGCACCCGATACGCAGTATTTT.

The J gene is TRBJ2-5, the V gene TRBV7-9; the D gene is possibly TRBD1 (6 bases). Germline CDR1 reads SEHNR; CDR2 reads FQNEAQ (reference sequence). The length of the CDR3 is 16 residues. Trimming pared 1 base from V and 2 bases from J, leaving 14 bases between. The CDR3 region is CASSLGGSGQQETQYF. CDR3 nucleotides: TGTGCCAGCAGCTTAGGGGGCTCGGGACAACAAGAGACCCAGTACTTC. The full variable domain, its missing parts supplied by reference TRBV7-9 and TRBJ2-5, is DTGVSQNPRHKITKRGQNVTFRCDPISEHNRLYWYRQTLGQGPEFLTYFQNEAQLEKSRLLSDRFSAERPKGSFSTLEIQRTEQGDSAMYLCASSLGGSGQQETQYFGPGTRLLVL.

This chain joins TRBV7-2 and TRBJ2-3; 9 nucleotides match TRBD2. Per germline, CDR1 SGHTA and CDR2 FQGNSA. The CDR3 consists of 17 residues. V dropped 3 bases and J dropped 8; count of bases not matched to a gene: 15. This CDR3 reads CASSLGSFTSGSRTQYF. Here the CDR3 DNA reads TGTGCCAGCAGCTTGGGCTCCTTCACTAGCGGGTCCCGTACGCAGTATTTT.

V gene TRBV7-2 combines with J gene TRBJ2-3, with 14 positions matching TRBD2. The CDR3 is 17 residues long. After removal of 6 bases from V and 3 bases from J, the junction contained 8 bases not matched to a gene. Germline CDR1 is SGHTA and CDR2 is FQGNSA. In nucleotides, the CDR3 is TGTGCCAGCAGATTCCGACTAGCGGGAGGGCGGACAGATACGCAGTATTTT. Translated, it gives CASRFRLAGGRTDTQYF.

V is TRBV5-5 and J is TRBJ1-5; 7 bases are a match to TRBD1. The CDR3 loop spans 15 amino acids. Germline CDR1 is SGHKS and CDR2 is YYEKEE (reference sequence). Losses at the gene ends were 1 base for V and 6 bases for J; bases not matched to a gene: 7. The CDR3 DNA is TGTGCCAGCAGCTTGAGACAGGGACCAAGTCAGCCCCAGCATTTT. Its translation is CASSLRQGPSQPQHF.

This clone was observed a few times. The chain recombines TRBV19 with TRBJ1-1; no reliable D call. The CDR3 covers 14 residues. V dropped 3 bases and J dropped 4 bases, with 12 bases sitting between them. CDR1 LNHDA and CDR2 SQIVND come from the germline V gene (reference sequence). CDR3 loop: CASSIDGRSTEAFF. CDR3 in DNA: TGTGCCAGTAGTATTGACGGTCGGAGCACTGAAGCTTTCTTT.

This chain links TRBV29-1 with TRBJ2-7; TRBD1 aligns across 10 bases. The length of the CDR3 is 14 residues. With V trimmed by 4 bases and J by 1 base, 4 bases remained unmatched. Germline CDR1 reads SQVTM; CDR2 reads ANQGSEA. CDR3: CSVARDRGSYEQYF. DNA of the CDR3: TGCAGCGTTGCGAGGGACAGGGGTTCCTACGAGCAGTACTTC.

The chain uses TRBV30 and TRBJ2-7; possibly TRBD1 for D (5 bases). Germline values: CDR1 GTSNPN, CDR2 SVGIG (reference sequence). The CDR3 sequence is 16 residues long. Trimming stripped 5 bases from V and 0 bases from J, with 20 bases between. CDR3 DNA sequence: TGTGCCTGGTCGGGCCCTCGCGATAGGGGCTCCTACGAGCAGTACGTC. Amino acids: CAWSGPRDRGSYEQYV.

The rearrangement joins TRBV6-5 to TRBJ2-7; 7 nucleotides agree with TRBD2. Germline V gives CDR1 MNHEY, CDR2 SVGAGI. CDR3 length: 15 amino acids. J lost 6 bases, V lost 6 bases, and 14 bases had no gene match. CDR3 sequence: CASSPLREVVREQYF. DNA for the CDR3: TGTGCCAGCAGCCCTCTCCGGGAGGTGGTTCGCGAGCAGTACTTC.

The chain employs TRBV5-1 and TRBJ2-5, with D possibly matching TRBD2 (5 bases). The germline CDR1 and CDR2 sequences are SGHRS and YFSETQ. Trimming left V 5 bases short and J 5 bases short, with 10 bases between. The CDR3 extends over 12 amino acids. The CDR3 sequence: CASSRTGETQYF. Here the CDR3 DNA reads TGCGCCAGCAGTCGCACGGGGGAGACCCAGTACTTC.